This entry lists 3 T cell receptor beta chains sequenced from one sample in a study of blood T cell repertoires in COVID-19. Profiled with immunoSEQ multiplex PCR; TCRdb holds only in-frame clones, not every one. The sample records roughly 500,000 clones, 80% to 90% being singletons. Sequencing used peripheral blood. These TCRs come from a man between 18 and 29 years old with COVID-19, enrolled during active disease.

The chain uses TRBV4-1 and TRBJ2-3, with 8 bases aligning to TRBD2. Germline CDR1 MGHRA, CDR2 YSYEKL. Trimming removed 0 bases from V and 0 bases from J; junction bases left unmatched: 5. The CDR3 covers 17 residues. CDR3 amino acids: CASSQDSSSGSTDTQYF. The CDR3 coding sequence is TGCGCCAGCAGCCAAGATTCATCTAGCGGGAGCACAGATACGCAGTATTTT.

This clone was counted a few times. The rearrangement links TRBV4-1 to TRBJ1-1; 7 nucleotides align to TRBD1. The J segment lost 1 base and the V segment lost 4 bases, leaving 3 bases of the junction unmatched. This CDR3 region has 14 residues. In germline, CDR1 is MGHRA, CDR2 YSYEKL. Here the CDR3 reads CASSPGQRNTEAFF. The CDR3 DNA sequence: TGCGCCAGCAGCCCGGGACAGCGGAACACTGAAGCTTTCTTT.

This clone has a single count. The V gene is TRBV11-3, the J gene TRBJ2-7, with 7 positions matching TRBD1. CDR1 and CDR2 from the germline V gene are SGHNT and YENEEA. The CDR3 contains 14 residues. J lost 4 bases, V lost 5 bases, and 8 bases had no gene match. This chain's CDR3 is CASSQPTGTYEQYF. The CDR3 nucleotides are TGTGCCAGCAGCCAGCCGACAGGGACGTACGAGCAGTACTTC. The full variable domain, rest sourced from reference TRBV11-3 and TRBJ2-7, is EAGVVQSPRYKIIEKKQPVAFWCNPISGHNTLYWYLQNLGQGPELLIRYENEEAVDDSQLPKDRFSAERLKGVDSTLKIQPAELGDSAVYLCASSQPTGTYEQYFGPGTRLTVT.